This T cell receptor (beta chain) was obtained from a study of blood T cells in healthy people across ages. Whole-study results and caveats: Among T cells, TCR beta diversity per million cells dropped roughly linearly as age rose. It was found that TCR beta diversity correlated strongly with the percentage of naive T cells.

Samples had at least 6.5 million PBMCs isolated from them. Alongside a J-beta primer mix, a sample-barcoded 5' primer served in a second PCR lasting about 7 to 11 cycles. TCRdb re-analysed the 5' RACE reads in MiXCR, keeping a single row per CDR3 protein. The data contain under 1 million distinct CDR3 sequences, more than 40% of them singletons. This clonotype came up a few times. The target antigen is unknown. The germline V gene has CDR1 DFQATT and CDR2 SNEGSKA (reference sequence). The CDR3 has 15 amino acids. Trimming removed 0 bases from V and 2 bases from J, with 13 bases in between. V is TRBV20-1 and J is TRBJ1-2; a possible D gene is TRBD1 (6 bases). The TCR sequence derives from a man in his sixties in good health. Sequencing was carried out using blood. CDR3 DNA sequence: TGCAGTGCTAGAGACCCCGCAGGGGTCAACTATGGCTACACCTTC. It translates to CSARDPAGVNYGYTF.